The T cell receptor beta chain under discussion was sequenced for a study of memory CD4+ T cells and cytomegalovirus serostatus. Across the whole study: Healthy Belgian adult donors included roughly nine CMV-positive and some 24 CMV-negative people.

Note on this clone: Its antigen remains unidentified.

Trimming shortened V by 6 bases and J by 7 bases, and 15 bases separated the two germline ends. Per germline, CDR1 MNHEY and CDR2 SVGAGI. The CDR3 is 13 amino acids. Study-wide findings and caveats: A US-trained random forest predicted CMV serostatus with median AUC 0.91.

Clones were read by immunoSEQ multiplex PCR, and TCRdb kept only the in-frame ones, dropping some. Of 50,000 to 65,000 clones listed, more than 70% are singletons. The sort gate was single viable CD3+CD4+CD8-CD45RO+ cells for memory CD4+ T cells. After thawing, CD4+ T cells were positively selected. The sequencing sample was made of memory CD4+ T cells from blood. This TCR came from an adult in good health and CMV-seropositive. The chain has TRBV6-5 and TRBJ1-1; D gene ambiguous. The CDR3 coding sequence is TGTGCCAGCAGCAAGGACGCGTATCATGAAGCTTTCTTT. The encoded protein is CASSKDAYHEAFF.